This T cell receptor (beta chain) came from a study of blood T cell repertoires in COVID-19. Study details: Sites across the United States, Italy and Spain contributed samples from acute and convalescent COVID-19.

Participants were aged 18 to 89 years, lived in around 25 US areas, and enrolled virtually. The CDR3 is 15 amino acids. V lost 4 bases and J 4 bases, leaving 17 bases between the germline ends. CDR1 is SGHDT and CDR2 is YYEEEE in the germline V gene. Original processing methods: Nucleated cell number was recorded as an estimate derived from reference gene primer amplification. Some clones are missing from TCRdb's copy, which holds only in-frame ones; the method was immunoSEQ multiplex PCR. The V and J calls and clone size are taken from that table; D and trimming were inferred from the DNA. The top ten hold 5.3% of the sample, which has about 350,000 clones, approximately 89% seen once.

The receptor was derived from a woman in her thirties who had recovered from COVID-19. The chain links TRBV5-6 to TRBJ2-5; possible D gene TRBD2, 7 bases. Sequenced sample: PBMCs or T cells enriched from blood (not recorded which). The CDR3 coding sequence is TGTGCCAGCAGCCCAACGGGGGGCCTGGGAGAGACCCAGTACTTC. Amino acids: CASSPTGGLGETQYF.